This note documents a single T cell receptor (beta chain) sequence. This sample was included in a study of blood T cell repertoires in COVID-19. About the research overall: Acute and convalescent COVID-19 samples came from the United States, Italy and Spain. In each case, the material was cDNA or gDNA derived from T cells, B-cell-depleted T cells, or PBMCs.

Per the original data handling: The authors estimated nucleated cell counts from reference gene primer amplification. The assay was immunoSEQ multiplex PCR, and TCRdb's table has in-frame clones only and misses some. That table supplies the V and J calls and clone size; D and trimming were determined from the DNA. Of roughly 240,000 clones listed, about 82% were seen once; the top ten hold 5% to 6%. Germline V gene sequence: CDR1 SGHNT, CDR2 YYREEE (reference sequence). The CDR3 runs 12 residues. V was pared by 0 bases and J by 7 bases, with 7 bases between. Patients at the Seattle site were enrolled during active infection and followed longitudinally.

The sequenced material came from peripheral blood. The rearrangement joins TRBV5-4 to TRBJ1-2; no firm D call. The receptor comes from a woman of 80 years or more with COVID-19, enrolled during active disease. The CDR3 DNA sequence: TGTGCCAGCAGCTTGGTAGAACGTGGCTACACCTTC. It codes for CASSLVERGYTF.